Included here is one T cell receptor (beta chain) sequence, with context. The antigen remains unidentified. Vbeta (60) and Jbeta (13) primers were used in the PCR. Some clones are missing from TCRdb's copy, which holds only in-frame ones; the method was immunoSEQ multiplex PCR. The specimen's table records under 85,000 clones. The data originate from a study of cytomegalovirus exposure and HLA in healthy donors. For the study at large: The early release's HLA-typed donors yielded approximately 82 million unique TCRs. General study results and limits: For cytomegalovirus status, the classifier reportedly gave diagnoses with high specificity and sensitivity.

The specimen was PBMCs. The TCR comes from a boy younger than 18 in good health and CMV-seronegative.

CDR3 bases: TGTGCCAGCAGTTTTTCAGGGGACTACGAGCAGTACTTC. Translating it yields CASSFSGDYEQYF. J is TRBJ2-7 and V is TRBV27; D may be TRBD1 (6 bases). Trimming removed 3 bases at V and 3 bases at J, with 9 bases between. Germline V gene data show CDR1 as MNHEY and CDR2 as SMNVEV (reference sequence). CDR3 length equals 13 residues.